This passage covers 5 T cell receptor beta chains from one sample sequenced in a study of blood T cell repertoires in COVID-19. The method was immunoSEQ multiplex PCR; TCRdb's version includes in-frame clones alone and lacks a portion of them. The data show roughly 360,000 clones, roughly 80% seen once. Source material: peripheral blood. The receptors derive from a human donor with acute or convalescent COVID-19. The donor label of this sample is uncertain.

This chain connects TRBV28 to TRBJ1-2; 9 bases map to TRBD1. The CDR3 loop spans 17 amino acids. The germline gives CDR1 MDHEN, CDR2 SYDVKM. V gave up 5 bases and J gave up 4 bases; unmatched junction bases: 14. The CDR3 DNA sequence: TGTGCCAGCAGTAATCCGGGACAGGGTGTTAAGTCCTATGGCTACACCTTC. Translation gives CASSNPGQGVKSYGYTF.

The genes are TRBV30 and TRBJ1-5; 7 bases map to TRBD1. The J segment lost 3 bases and the V segment lost 1 base, leaving 3 bases of the junction unmatched. CDR1 and CDR2 (germline): GTSNPN, SVGIG (reference sequence). This CDR3 has 14 amino acids. CDR3 bases: TGTGCCTGGAGTGCGGGACAGCTCAATCAGCCCCAGCATTTT. It encodes CAWSAGQLNQPQHF.

The chain is built from TRBV23-1 and TRBJ1-2; possibly TRBD1 for D (6 bases). TRBV23-1 is an ORF, and what it does is uncertain. This CDR3 is 21 amino acids long. Trimming pared 2 bases from V and 1 base from J, leaving 29 bases between. DNA of the CDR3: TGCGCCAGCAGTCAAATTTGGTCCTCCGGGACACTCTTAGAAGTTAACTATGGCTACACCTTC. This sequence encodes CASSQIWSSGTLLEVNYGYTF.

In nucleotides, the CDR3 is TGCGCCAGCAGCTTGACCGGGGGACAGGGAAGTGAAGCTTTCTTT. Its translation is CASSLTGGQGSEAFF. V and J are TRBV5-1 and TRBJ1-1, with 9 bases fitting TRBD1. Germline CDR1 reads SGHRS; CDR2 reads YFSETQ. The CDR3 spans 15 residues. J lost 7 bases, V lost 1 base, and 8 bases had no gene match. The whole variable domain, remainder taken from reference TRBV5-1 and TRBJ1-1, is KAGVTQTPRYLIKTRGQQVTLSCSPISGHRSVSWYQQTPGQGLQFLFEYFSETQRNKGNFPGRFSGRQFSNSRSEMNVSTLELGDSALYLCASSLTGGQGSEAFFGQGTRLTVV.

Regarding this clone: The sample holds other DNA sequences that translate to the same CDR3. The chain combines TRBV7-9 with TRBJ2-7; 7 positions agree with TRBD2. Losses at the gene ends were 0 bases for V and 4 bases for J; bases not matched to a gene: 0. In germline, CDR1 is SEHNR, CDR2 FQNEAQ (reference sequence). The CDR3 has 13 residues. DNA for the CDR3: TGTGCCAGCAGCTTAGCGGGAGGGTACGAGCAGTACTTC. This encodes CASSLAGGYEQYF.